The next 14 T cell receptor beta chains were all read from a single sample in a study of blood T cells in healthy people across ages. Then a second PCR, running about 6 to 12 cycles, was carried out with a sample-barcoded 5' primer and a J-beta primer mix. TCRdb re-derived calls from the 5' RACE reads in MiXCR, one entry per CDR3 protein. The sample contains 780,000 or so distinct CDR3 sequences, 50% to 65% of which appear only once. The sequencing input was blood. Every receptor here comes from an elderly man in good health.

The chain employs TRBV11-2 and TRBJ2-1; weak D call: TRBD1 (6 bases). Trimming removed 2 bases at V and 5 bases at J, with 13 bases between. This CDR3 is 15 amino acids long. CDR1 SGHAT and CDR2 FQNNGV come from the germline V gene. Here the CDR3 reads CASSLHGTPNNEQFF. Written as DNA, the CDR3 is TGTGCCAGCAGCTTACATGGGACACCGAACAATGAGCAGTTCTTC.

The chain employs TRBV7-9 and TRBJ1-5; a weak D match, TRBD1 (6 bases). This CDR3 contains 14 residues. From germline, CDR1 is SEHNR and CDR2 FQNEAQ (reference sequence). V shed 5 bases and J shed 6 bases, with 14 bases lying between them. The CDR3 nucleotides read TGTGCCAGCAGCGCGACAGGATCCGGTCAGCCCCAGCATTTT. Translation: CASSATGSGQPQHF.

On this clonotype itself: One end of the junction fails to match germline, which may point to a read error. The CDR3 DNA sequence: TGTGCCAGCAGCTTAGAGTTCTACGAGCAGTACTTC. It specifies CASSLEFYEQYF. The V and J genes are TRBV5-1 and TRBJ2-7; D is unclear. The V gene's germline CDR1 is SGHRS and CDR2 YFSETQ. The length of the CDR3 is 12 residues.

J is TRBJ2-5 and V is TRBV9; 11 bases line up with TRBD2. The CDR3 spans 18 residues. J was trimmed by 2 bases and V by 0 bases; bases with no gene match: 9. CDR1 is SGDLS and CDR2 is YYNGEE in the germline V gene. The CDR3 protein is CASSVGGLRLAGQETQYF. DNA for the CDR3: TGTGCCAGCAGCGTAGGGGGGCTCCGACTAGCGGGACAAGAGACCCAGTACTTC. Complete variable domain (other parts from reference TRBV9 and TRBJ2-5): DSGVTQTPKHLITATGQRVTLRCSPRSGDLSVYWYQQSLDQGLQFLIQYYNGEERAKGNILERFSAQQFPDLHSELNLSSLELGDSALYFCASSVGGLRLAGQETQYFGPGTRLLVL.

V is TRBV6-1 and J is TRBJ2-5; D gene unclear. Germline assignment: CDR1 MNHNS and CDR2 SASEGT. Trimming removed 6 bases at V and 1 base at J, with 9 bases between. This CDR3 has 13 amino acids. The CDR3 sequence is CASRRVLQETQYF. The CDR3 DNA reads as TGTGCCAGCAGACGAGTACTCCAAGAGACCCAGTACTTC.

The chain recombines TRBV11-2 with TRBJ2-5, with D perhaps matching TRBD1 (5 bases). The CDR3 has 14 residues. Germline V gene data show CDR1 as SGHAT and CDR2 as FQNNGV. V lost 1 base and J lost 5, with 11 bases in between. The CDR3 region has the DNA TGTGCCAGCAGCTTAGCCAGGGTGGGGGAGACCCAGTACTTC. Protein sequence: CASSLARVGETQYF.

J is TRBJ1-2 and V is TRBV10-3, with a tentative D call TRBD1 (6 bases). V shed 8 bases and J shed 7 bases, with 14 bases lying between them. The CDR3 contains 12 residues. Germline V gene lookup returns CDR1 ENHRY and CDR2 SYGVKD. The CDR3 coding sequence is TGTGCCATCCCAACCAGAGGGGGTGGCTACACCTTC. It specifies CAIPTRGGGYTF.

This clonotype was seen a handful of times. This chain uses TRBV29-1 with TRBJ2-4, with TRBD2 matching 9 bases. The CDR3 sequence is 14 residues long. The junction had 2 bases not matched to a gene; V was cut back by 4 bases and J by 1 base. CDR1 is SQVTM and CDR2 is ANQGSEA in the germline V gene. CDR3 amino acids: CSVAAGGAKNIQYF. The CDR3 nucleotides read TGCAGCGTTGCCGCGGGGGGGGCCAAAAACATTCAGTACTTC.

This chain uses TRBV6-1 with TRBJ2-1, with TRBD2 identical over 10 bases. The CDR3 has 16 amino acids. Germline trimming cut 0 bases from V and 7 bases from J; bases unmatched to any gene: 6. Germline CDR1 is MNHNS and CDR2 is SASEGT. The CDR3 bases are TGTGCCAGCAGTGAAGCTTTGGGACTAGCGAGAAATGAGCAGTTCTTC. Its protein product is CASSEALGLARNEQFF.

In its sample, this clonotype was seen once. The chain couples TRBV3-1 to TRBJ2-1; 9 bases match TRBD2. The V gene's germline CDR1 is LGHDT and CDR2 YNNKEL (reference sequence). Germline trimming cut 4 bases from V and 3 bases from J; bases unmatched to any gene: 7. The CDR3 has 16 residues. The CDR3 sequence: CASSPMGLASYNEQFF. In DNA form, the CDR3 reads TGTGCCAGCAGCCCAATGGGACTAGCTAGCTACAATGAGCAGTTCTTC.

J is TRBJ2-5 and V is TRBV20-1; the D gene could be TRBD1 or TRBD2 (7 bases each). This CDR3 region has 14 residues. The germline V and J ends were trimmed by 6 bases and 8 bases, with 22 bases remaining between them. Per the germline V gene, CDR1 is DFQATT and CDR2 is SNEGSKA (reference sequence). In DNA, the CDR3 is TGCAGTGCACATCCCCCGGGGAGGGGGCGAACCCAGTACTTC. It yields the protein CSAHPPGRGRTQYF.

As to this clonotype: One junction end disagrees with the germline gene, perhaps due to a read error. The gene calls are TRBV7-2 and TRBJ1-4; TRBD1 is a possible D gene (6 bases). Germline assignment: CDR1 SGHTA and CDR2 FQGNSA. The CDR3 length is 15 residues. Written as DNA, the CDR3 is TGTGCCTGCAGCTTAACCGGGACAAGGAGTGAAAAACTGTTTTTT. This translates into CACSLTGTRSEKLFF.

This chain links TRBV20-1 with TRBJ1-2; 7 nucleotides agree with TRBD1. CDR1 and CDR2 from the germline V gene are DFQATT and SNEGSKA (reference sequence). The CDR3 consists of 15 residues. As DNA, the CDR3 is TGCAGGGCTCACTCCCCGGGACAGATAGTAGATGGCTACACCTTC. It specifies CRAHSPGQIVDGYTF.

In its sample, this clonotype was seen a few times. This chain connects TRBV24-1 to TRBJ2-4; the D gene is possibly TRBD1 (6 bases). The CDR3 contains 15 residues. V was shortened by 5 bases and J by 13 bases, with 23 bases between the two germline ends. Per germline, CDR1 KGHDR and CDR2 SFDVKD. The CDR3 bases are TGTGCCACCAGTGCTCGGACAGCCTCCTACAATGAGCAGTACTTC. Residues: CATSARTASYNEQYF.